This record looks at one TCR beta chain sequence and its context. CDR1 is SGHTA, CDR2 FQGNSA, per germline. Losses at the gene ends were 4 bases for V and 4 bases for J; bases not matched to a gene: 5. The CDR3 runs to 14 residues. Per the authors' pipeline: Reference gene primers were amplified, and this amplification served to estimate nucleated cell counts. Using immunoSEQ multiplex PCR, the repertoire was profiled, and TCRdb retains in-frame clones only, with some absent. The DNA was the basis for D and trimming; V, J and clone size are from that table. The table shows more than 50,000 clones, with 90% occurring only once. The sample comes from a study of blood T cell repertoires in COVID-19. Overall study: Samples came from the United States, Italy and Spain, spanning acute and convalescent COVID-19. T cells, B-cell-depleted T cells, or PBMCs provided the cDNA or gDNA that served as material.

This sequence joins TRBV7-2 and TRBJ1-1; 8 bases match TRBD1. The TCR originated in a woman in her 40s with active COVID-19. Specimen: peripheral blood. CDR3 nucleotide sequence: TGTGCCAGCAGCTCTCAGGGGGCGAGCACTGAAGCTTTCTTT. Translated: CASSSQGASTEAFF. The full variable domain, completed using reference TRBV7-2 and TRBJ1-1, is GAGVSQSPSNKVTEKGKDVELRCDPISGHTALYWYRQSLGQGLEFLIYFQGNSAPDKSGLPSDRFSAERTGGSVSTLTIQRTQQEDSAVYLCASSSQGASTEAFFGQGTRLTVV.